The 32 T cell receptor beta chains below come from one sample, sequenced in a study of blood T cell repertoires in COVID-19. The assay was immunoSEQ multiplex PCR, and TCRdb's table has in-frame clones only and misses some. The table lists under 95,000 clones, more than 75% of them singletons. Specimen: peripheral blood. These receptors originate from a man between 35 and 55 years old with acute or convalescent COVID-19.

The V gene is TRBV19, the J gene TRBJ2-1; TRBD2 is a possible D gene (6 bases). Germline V gives CDR1 LNHDA, CDR2 SQIVND (reference sequence). CDR3 length: 13 amino acids. V lost 3 bases and J lost 7, with 10 bases in between. CDR3 region: CASSMIGGNEQFF. CDR3 coding DNA: TGTGCCAGTAGTATGATCGGGGGTAATGAGCAGTTCTTC.

This chain joins TRBV9 and TRBJ2-2; tentatively, D is TRBD1 (6 bases). Looked up from germline, CDR1 is SGDLS and CDR2 is YYNGEE. Trimming pared 5 bases from V and 4 bases from J, leaving 18 bases between. This CDR3 has 16 amino acids. CDR3 amino acids: CASSALRGPGTGELFF. CDR3 nucleotides: TGTGCCAGCAGTGCTCTCAGGGGCCCCGGCACCGGGGAGCTGTTTTTT.

The rearrangement links TRBV5-1 to TRBJ2-3, with 8 bases lining up with TRBD2. The CDR3 is 14 amino acids. The J segment lost 2 bases and the V segment lost 6 bases, leaving 5 bases of the junction unmatched. The germline V gene encodes CDR1 SGHRS and CDR2 YFSETQ. The CDR3 DNA follows: TGCGCCAGCAAGGAGCGGGGGCCCACAGATACGCAGTATTTT. Residues: CASKERGPTDTQYF.

CDR3 coding DNA: TGTGCCAGTGGGTGGACAGTCACCGGGGAGCTGTTTTTT. As protein: CASGWTVTGELFF. The chain joins TRBV19 to TRBJ2-2, with D maybe TRBD1 (6 bases). Trimming took off 8 bases at V and 4 bases at J, with 11 bases between the two ends. Germline loops: CDR1 LNHDA, CDR2 SQIVND (reference sequence). There are 13 residues in the CDR3.

The V and J genes are TRBV5-1 and TRBJ2-1, with 9 bases fitting TRBD1. The germline CDR1 and CDR2 sequences are SGHRS and YFSETQ. The CDR3 contains 14 residues. J was trimmed by 9 bases and V by 2 bases; bases with no gene match: 6. The chain's CDR3 is CASSLGTGRLEQFF. Written as DNA, the CDR3 is TGCGCCAGCAGCTTAGGGACAGGGCGACTTGAGCAGTTCTTC.

J is TRBJ1-2 and V is TRBV19, with 9 bases fitting TRBD1. Unmatched junction bases numbered 3, after V lost 4 bases and J lost 3 bases. Germline loops: CDR1 LNHDA, CDR2 SQIVND (reference sequence). This CDR3 comprises 14 residues. CDR3 sequence: CASSKRTGDYGYTF. The CDR3 DNA is TGTGCCAGTAGTAAAAGGACAGGGGACTATGGCTACACCTTC.

The chain combines TRBV9 with TRBJ1-2, with D maybe TRBD1 (6 bases). This CDR3 has 13 residues. V lost 4 bases to trimming and J lost 4 bases, with 11 bases between them. Germline lookup yields CDR1 SGDLS and CDR2 YYNGEE. Written as DNA, the CDR3 is TGTGCCAGCAGCCAAGACAGGAGCTATGGCTACACCTTC. Translated, it gives CASSQDRSYGYTF.

The chain recombines TRBV7-2 with TRBJ2-7; 14 nucleotides align to TRBD2. The germline CDR1 and CDR2 sequences are SGHTA and FQGNSA. V lost 0 bases, J lost 2 bases, and 6 bases stayed unmatched. This CDR3 contains 18 residues. This CDR3 is CASSLAPPGLAGAYEQYF. The DNA of the CDR3 is TGTGCCAGCAGCTTAGCCCCCCCGGGACTAGCGGGGGCCTACGAGCAGTACTTC.

The rearrangement links TRBV5-1 to TRBJ2-7, with TRBD1 identical over 8 bases. Germline V gene sequence: CDR1 SGHRS, CDR2 YFSETQ. The junction had 3 bases not matched to a gene; V was cut back by 3 bases and J by 1 base. The CDR3 contains 14 residues. In DNA form, the CDR3 reads TGCGCCAGCAGCTCAGGGGGCCTATCCTACGAGCAGTACTTC. Its translation is CASSSGGLSYEQYF.

The genes are TRBV6-5 and TRBJ2-5; TRBD1 might be the D (6 bases). V lost 5 bases and J lost 1, with 8 bases in between. This CDR3 region has 13 residues. CDR1 is MNHEY and CDR2 is SVGAGI in the germline V gene. DNA of the CDR3: TGTGCCAGCAGTCGGACAGTCCAAGAGACCCAGTACTTC. It yields the protein CASSRTVQETQYF.

The chain has TRBV6-5 and TRBJ1-1, with D unclear. The CDR3 is made up of 15 amino acids. CDR1 is MNHEY and CDR2 is SVGAGI in the germline V gene. Trimming left V 7 bases short and J 5 bases short, with 20 bases between. CDR3 sequence reads: CASTHRVVPRTEAFF. CDR3 nucleotide sequence: TGTGCCAGCACTCACCGGGTAGTCCCGAGGACTGAAGCTTTCTTT.

The chain is built from TRBV27 and TRBJ1-5, with TRBD1 identical over 8 bases. Germline V gives CDR1 MNHEY, CDR2 SMNVEV (reference sequence). This CDR3 spans 12 amino acids. The ends lost 6 bases at V and 6 bases at J; junction bases unmatched: 1. CDR3 sequence (DNA): TGTGCCAGCAGAGACAGGGGTCAGCCCCAGCATTTT. Translated, it gives CASRDRGQPQHF.

The chain recombines TRBV29-1 with TRBJ1-1, with a weak D call TRBD1 (6 bases). Trimming pared 1 base from V and 2 bases from J, leaving 8 bases between. This CDR3 has 13 residues. Germline lookup yields CDR1 SQVTM and CDR2 ANQGSEA. In nucleotides, the CDR3 is TGCAGCGTTGAAGTGGGGGCAAACACTGAAGCTTTCTTT. It translates to CSVEVGANTEAFF. The full variable domain, completed using reference TRBV29-1 and TRBJ1-1, is SAVISQKPSRDICQRGTSLTIQCQVDSQVTMMFWYRQQPGQSLTLIATANQGSEATYESGFVIDKFPISRPNLTFSTLTVSNMSPEDSSIYLCSVEVGANTEAFFGQGTRLTVV.

As for this clone: This sample includes further DNA sequences coding for the same CDR3. This chain connects TRBV2 to TRBJ1-5, with D unclear. CDR1 and CDR2 from the germline V gene are SNHLY and FYNNEI. The V end lost 4 bases, the J end lost 0 bases, and 7 bases lay between the germline ends. This CDR3 contains 14 residues. The CDR3 bases are TGTGCCAGCAGTGCGGGGTATAGCAATCAGCCCCAGCATTTT. It yields the protein CASSAGYSNQPQHF. Complete variable domain (other parts from reference TRBV2 and TRBJ1-5): EPEVTQTPSHQVTQMGQEVILRCVPISNHLYFYWYRQILGQKVEFLVSFYNNEISEKSEIFDDQFSVERPDGSNFTLKIRSTKLEDSAMYFCASSAGYSNQPQHFGDGTRLSIL.

The chain employs TRBV7-2 and TRBJ1-5, with 12 bases aligning to TRBD1. From germline, CDR1 is SGHTA and CDR2 FQGNSA. The CDR3 sequence is 15 residues long. Trimming took 4 bases from V and 6 from J; bases not matched to a gene: 4. The CDR3 sequence is CASSSRGQGAQPQHF. As DNA, the CDR3 is TGTGCCAGCAGCTCTAGGGGACAGGGGGCTCAGCCCCAGCATTTT.

This chain uses TRBV10-3 with TRBJ2-1, with a weak D call TRBD2 (6 bases). The CDR3 loop spans 16 amino acids. Germline V gene lookup returns CDR1 ENHRY and CDR2 SYGVKD. Trimming left V 2 bases short and J 4 bases short, with 15 bases between. This CDR3 is CAISERDWREYNEQFF. The CDR3 bases are TGTGCCATCAGTGAGCGGGACTGGCGGGAATACAATGAGCAGTTCTTC.

This chain joins TRBV10-3 and TRBJ1-1; 10 bases fit TRBD1. The CDR3 has 14 residues. V lost 6 bases to trimming and J lost 4 bases; unmatched junction nucleotides: 5. Germline V CDR1 and CDR2: ENHRY, SYGVKD. CDR3 bases: TGTGCCATCAGGAGAGACAGGGGGCCCACTGAAGCTTTCTTT. Translating gives CAIRRDRGPTEAFF.

J is TRBJ2-3 and V is TRBV5-1, with TRBD1 as a possible D gene (6 bases). The V end lost 5 bases, the J end lost 2 bases, and 18 bases lay between the germline ends. The length of the CDR3 is 16 residues. Germline CDR1 SGHRS, CDR2 YFSETQ. The CDR3: CASSNDRKKYTDTQYF. The CDR3 DNA sequence: TGCGCCAGCAGTAATGACAGGAAGAAATACACAGATACGCAGTATTTT.

The chain recombines TRBV7-3 with TRBJ1-1; D is unclear. The CDR3 spans 16 residues. The ends were cut back, 1 base at V and 0 bases at J, with 12 bases in the middle. In germline, CDR1 is SGHTA, CDR2 FQGTGA. This CDR3 is CASSLRERTMNTEAFF. CDR3 bases: TGTGCCAGCAGCTTAAGGGAGCGGACTATGAACACTGAAGCTTTCTTT.

The J gene is TRBJ2-7, the V gene TRBV5-6; TRBD1 matches at 7 bases. This CDR3 region has 15 residues. In germline, CDR1 is SGHDT, CDR2 YYEEEE. V shed 1 base, J shed 0 bases, and the junction held 4 bases outside the gene matches. CDR3 bases: TGTGCCAGCAGCTTGATTACAGGGGCCTCCTACGAGCAGTACTTC. It specifies CASSLITGASYEQYF.

This clone has just a few counts. The chain uses TRBV9 and TRBJ2-7, with D tentatively TRBD1 (6 bases). Trimming took 3 bases from V and 6 from J, leaving 10 bases between them. Germline lookup yields CDR1 SGDLS and CDR2 YYNGEE. The CDR3 totals 12 residues. The DNA of the CDR3 is TGTGCCAGCAGCGCGCAGGGGTCCGAGCAGTACTTC. It specifies CASSAQGSEQYF.

As concerns this clone: This specimen includes other DNA sequences encoding the same CDR3. The gene calls are TRBV6-1 and TRBJ1-1; tentative D call: TRBD1 (5 bases). V was clipped by 2 bases and J by 4 bases, with 8 bases between them. The germline V gene has CDR1 MNHNS and CDR2 SASEGT. This CDR3 has 13 amino acids. The CDR3, as DNA: TGTGCCAGCAGTGAAACCCAGGGCACTGAAGCTTTCTTT. It encodes CASSETQGTEAFF.

The CDR3 protein is CATTQLAGPTYEQYF. The CDR3 DNA is TGTGCCACTACACAACTAGCGGGACCGACCTACGAGCAGTACTTC. The chain couples TRBV6-5 to TRBJ2-7; 10 nucleotides match TRBD2. CDR1 and CDR2 (germline): MNHEY, SVGAGI. V shed 10 bases and J 2 bases; nucleotides not matched to a gene: 11. The CDR3 sequence is 15 residues long.

This sequence joins TRBV7-8 and TRBJ1-1; a possible D gene is TRBD1 (6 bases). V was shortened by 8 bases and J by 3 bases, with 13 bases between the two germline ends. Germline V gene sequence: CDR1 SGHVS, CDR2 FQNEAQ. The CDR3 runs to 13 residues. The CDR3 reads CASRGGAYTEAFF. CDR3 nucleotides: TGTGCCAGCCGAGGGGGGGCCTACACTGAAGCTTTCTTT.

The chain is built from TRBV7-8 and TRBJ1-4, with unresolved D. CDR1 and CDR2 (germline): SGHVS, FQNEAQ. V was pared by 5 bases and J by 7 bases, with 17 bases between. The CDR3 totals 15 residues. For the CDR3, the DNA is TGTGCCAGCAGCCTGATTGTCCCGAGGAGTGAAAAACTGTTTTTT. It encodes CASSLIVPRSEKLFF.

V is TRBV30 and J is TRBJ2-3, with a weak D call TRBD2 (6 bases). V was pared by 2 bases and J by 4 bases, with 13 bases between. Germline lookup yields CDR1 GTSNPN and CDR2 SVGIG (reference sequence). CDR3 length: 14 amino acids. DNA for the CDR3: TGTGCCTGGAGTCGTGACGGGAGTTCAGATACGCAGTATTTT. Protein sequence: CAWSRDGSSDTQYF.

A few counts support this clone. The V and J genes are TRBV5-6 and TRBJ1-6; 10 nucleotides match TRBD1. The J segment lost 10 bases and the V segment lost 4 bases, leaving 11 bases of the junction unmatched. Per the germline V gene, CDR1 is SGHDT and CDR2 is YYEEEE. The CDR3 spans 16 residues. CDR3 amino acids: CASSGATGGVGSPLHF. CDR3 in DNA: TGTGCCAGCAGCGGGGCGACAGGGGGCGTAGGCTCACCCCTCCACTTT.

This chain links TRBV24-1 with TRBJ2-5, with a weak D call TRBD1 (6 bases). Trimming shortened V by 2 bases and J by 5 bases, and 11 bases separated the two germline ends. Looked up from germline, CDR1 is KGHDR and CDR2 is SFDVKD. The CDR3 totals 14 residues. CDR3 residues: CATSDSQGLETQYF. The CDR3, as DNA: TGTGCCACCAGTGATTCCCAGGGGCTGGAGACCCAGTACTTC.

The rearrangement uses TRBV6-1 and TRBJ1-6; D perhaps matches TRBD1 (5 bases). The CDR3 covers 12 residues. V was shortened by 2 bases and J by 11 bases, with 7 bases between the two germline ends. Germline CDR1 and CDR2: MNHNS and SASEGT. The CDR3 here is CASSELRAPLHF. Written as DNA, the CDR3 is TGTGCCAGCAGTGAACTCAGGGCACCCCTCCACTTT.

This rearrangement joins TRBV7-6 to TRBJ1-1; unclear D gene. V lost 5 bases and J lost 0, with 10 bases in between. Germline lookup yields CDR1 SGHVS and CDR2 FNYEAQ. The CDR3 loop spans 14 amino acids. CDR3 amino acids: CASSVGLMNTEAFF. The CDR3 region has the DNA TGTGCCAGCAGCGTGGGCCTAATGAACACTGAAGCTTTCTTT.

V gene TRBV10-3 combines with J gene TRBJ1-6; 11 nucleotides align to TRBD1. The CDR3 consists of 18 residues. CDR1 is ENHRY and CDR2 is SYGVKD in the germline V gene. J lost 4 bases, V lost 5 bases, and 10 bases had no gene match. In nucleotides, the CDR3 is TGTGCCATCAGTAGGGGACAGGGGGTGGATGGATATAATTCACCCCTCCACTTT. It yields the protein CAISRGQGVDGYNSPLHF.

This chain joins TRBV6-6 and TRBJ2-5, with 12 bases fitting TRBD1. CDR3 length equals 13 residues. Unmatched junction bases numbered 1, after V lost 6 bases and J lost 5 bases. CDR1 and CDR2 from the germline V gene are MNHNY and SVGAGI (reference sequence). The CDR3 is CASRGQGAETQYF. The CDR3 DNA is TGTGCCAGCAGGGGACAGGGGGCTGAGACCCAGTACTTC.